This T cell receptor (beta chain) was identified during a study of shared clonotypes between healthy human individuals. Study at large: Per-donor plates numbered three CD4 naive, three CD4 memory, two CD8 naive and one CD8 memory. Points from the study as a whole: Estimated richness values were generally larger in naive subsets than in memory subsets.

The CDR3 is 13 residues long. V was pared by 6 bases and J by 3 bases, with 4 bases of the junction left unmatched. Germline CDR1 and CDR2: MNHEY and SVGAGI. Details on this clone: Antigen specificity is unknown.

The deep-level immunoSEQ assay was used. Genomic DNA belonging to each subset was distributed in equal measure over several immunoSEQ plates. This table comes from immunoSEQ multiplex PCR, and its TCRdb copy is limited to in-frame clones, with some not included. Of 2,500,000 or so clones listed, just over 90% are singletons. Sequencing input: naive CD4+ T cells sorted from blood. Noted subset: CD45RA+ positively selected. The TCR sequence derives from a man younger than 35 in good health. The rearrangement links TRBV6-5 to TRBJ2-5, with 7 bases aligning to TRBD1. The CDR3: CASSPTGKETQYF. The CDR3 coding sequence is TGTGCCAGCAGCCCGACAGGGAAAGAGACCCAGTACTTC.